What follows describes a single T cell receptor (beta chain). The CDR3 totals 18 residues. Looked up from germline, CDR1 is SGDLS and CDR2 is YYNGEE. V gave up 3 bases and J gave up 1 base; unmatched junction bases: 12. These data come from a study of blood T cell repertoires in COVID-19. Per the study methods: Nucleated cell number was recorded as an estimate derived from reference gene primer amplification. TCRdb's copy holds only in-frame clones and misses some; the assay was immunoSEQ multiplex PCR. The V and J calls and clone size were taken over from that table, and D and trimming were inferred from the DNA. The sample lists roughly 280,000 clones, 80% to 95% occurring once. Someone with COVID-19 had been met by exposed participants within 2 weeks before study entry.

The sample comprised PBMCs or T cells enriched from blood (not recorded which). The chain recombines TRBV9 with TRBJ2-2; 7 bases map to TRBD2. This sequence was found in a man in his forties or fifties who had been exposed to COVID-19. CDR3 in amino acids: CASSEDSSGVLNTGELFF. The CDR3 DNA is TGTGCCAGCAGCGAGGACTCTAGCGGCGTCTTGAACACCGGGGAGCTGTTTTTT. Complete variable domain (other parts from reference TRBV9 and TRBJ2-2): DSGVTQTPKHLITATGQRVTLRCSPRSGDLSVYWYQQSLDQGLQFLIQYYNGEERAKGNILERFSAQQFPDLHSELNLSSLELGDSALYFCASSEDSSGVLNTGELFFGEGSRLTVL.